Listed here are 19 T cell receptor beta chains from one sample, sequenced in a study of Graves' ophthalmopathy and Graves' hyperthyroidism. Investigators amplified TCR beta CDR3 regions from RNA transcripts. HTBI primers primed a first-round RT-PCR, and a second-round multiplex PCR followed. One entry per CDR3 protein, called by TCRdb with MiXCR from the multiplex PCR reads. The table has about 1.1 million distinct CDR3 sequences, 35% to 40% seen once. What was sequenced was peripheral blood or thyroid tissue (not recorded which). The receptor source for this set is an adult man with Graves' hyperthyroidism.

This clonotype was counted many times. This rearrangement joins TRBV20-1 to TRBJ1-6; 12 positions agree with TRBD1. This CDR3 spans 16 amino acids. V was pared by 6 bases and J by 4 bases, with 7 bases of the junction left unmatched. The germline V gene encodes CDR1 DFQATT and CDR2 SNEGSKA (reference sequence). CDR3 coding DNA: TGCAGTGCGAGGGGACAGGGGGCTACGTATAATTCACCCCTCCACTTT. Translating gives CSARGQGATYNSPLHF.

With regard to this clonotype: Compared with germline, one end of the junction differs, possibly owing to a read error. V is TRBV7-8 and J is TRBJ2-5; possible D gene TRBD2, 5 bases. CDR1 and CDR2 from the germline V gene are SGHVS and FQNEAQ. The CDR3 is 17 amino acids. The CDR3 DNA reads TGTGCCAGCAGCTTAGCATCCCTCAGGAGGCCCCAAGAGGCCCAGTACTTC. As protein: CASSLASLRRPQEAQYF. Supplemented by reference TRBV7-8 and TRBJ2-5, the full variable domain reads GAGVSQSPRYKVAKRGQDVALRCDPISGHVSLFWYQQALGQGPEFLTYFQNEAQLDKSGLPSDRFFAERPEGSVSTLKIQRTQQEDSAVYLCASSLASLRRPQEAQYFGPGTRLLVL.

As concerns this clonotype: Without the conserved terminal phenylalanine or tryptophan, this CDR3 likely stems from a read error. No DNA is shown, since the ends of the CDR3 on it are uncertain; the CDR3 is the one TCRdb lists. The chain uses TRBV15 and TRBJ2-2. From germline, CDR1 is LNHNV and CDR2 YYDKDF (reference sequence). With termini counted, the CDR3 has 16 amino acids. The CDR3 spells CATSREERPNTGELVL.

This clonotype was counted only a few times. This rearrangement joins TRBV5-1 to TRBJ1-2; 9 positions agree with TRBD1. The CDR3 is 15 residues long. The V segment lost 4 bases and the J segment 5 bases; nucleotides outside the gene matches: 9. Germline CDR1 is SGHRS and CDR2 is YFSETQ. The CDR3 sequence: CASSPGTGLGYGYTF. DNA of the CDR3: TGCGCCAGCAGCCCAGGGACAGGGTTAGGGTATGGCTACACCTTC.

V gene TRBV6-2 or TRBV6-3 combines with J gene TRBJ1-5, with 9 bases identical to TRBD1. Trimming at V came to 6 bases and at J to 0 bases, leaving 9 bases not matched to a gene. Germline V lookup: CDR1 MNHEY, CDR2 SVGEGT. The CDR3 has 17 residues. The CDR3 here is CASSYAGQGYSNQPQHF. CDR3 sequence (DNA): TGTGCCAGCAGCTACGCGGGACAGGGCTATAGCAATCAGCCCCAGCATTTT.

V gene TRBV7-9 combines with J gene TRBJ2-5, with TRBD2 matching 13 bases. The CDR3 sequence is 17 residues long. After removal of 4 bases from V and 5 bases from J, the junction contained 10 bases not matched to a gene. Germline assignment: CDR1 SEHNR and CDR2 FQNEAQ (reference sequence). The CDR3 bases are TGTGCCAGCAGCTCCGGGACTAGCGGGACCCGGGGGGAGACCCAGTACTTC. Its translation is CASSSGTSGTRGETQYF.

The rearrangement joins TRBV5-4 to TRBJ2-3, with D tentatively TRBD1 (5 bases). The CDR3 sequence is 15 residues long. V was shortened by 0 bases and J by 3 bases, with 11 bases between the two germline ends. The V gene's germline CDR1 is SGHNT and CDR2 YYREEE (reference sequence). Here the CDR3 DNA reads TGTGCCAGCAGCTTGGCAGGGCTTGGTACAGATACGCAGTATTTT. This gives the protein CASSLAGLGTDTQYF.

This chain links TRBV25-1 with TRBJ1-6; 8 bases agree with TRBD1. The CDR3 runs 15 residues. The V gene's germline CDR1 is MGHDK and CDR2 SYGVNS. V lost 3 bases to trimming and J lost 8 bases; unmatched junction nucleotides: 6. The CDR3 nucleotides are TGTGCCAGCAGTGATTTCGACAGGGGTTATTCACCCCTCCACTTT. This sequence encodes CASSDFDRGYSPLHF.

This clonotype occurred many times. The V and J genes are TRBV7-9 and TRBJ1-1; TRBD1 aligns across 8 bases. The J segment lost 9 bases and the V segment lost 6 bases, leaving 9 bases of the junction unmatched. CDR1 SEHNR and CDR2 FQNEAQ come from the germline V gene (reference sequence). The CDR3 loop spans 13 amino acids. The CDR3 sequence is CASSPGQGGKAFF. CDR3 coding DNA: TGTGCCAGCAGTCCTGGACAGGGTGGGAAAGCTTTCTTT. The whole variable domain, remainder taken from reference TRBV7-9 and TRBJ1-1, is DTGVSQNPRHKITKRGQNVTFRCDPISEHNRLYWYRQTLGQGPEFLTYFQNEAQLEKSRLLSDRFSAERPKGSFSTLEIQRTEQGDSAMYLCASSPGQGGKAFFGQGTRLTVV.

This chain links TRBV9 with TRBJ1-2; perhaps TRBD1 as D (5 bases). The CDR3 has 11 residues. From germline, CDR1 is SGDLS and CDR2 YYNGEE. The V and J ends lost 8 bases and 8 bases respectively, with 13 bases between them. The CDR3 bases are TGTGCCAGTCAAGGGGTTTGGGGCTACACCTTC. Its translation: CASQGVWGYTF.

The rearrangement links TRBV12-3 or TRBV12-4 to TRBJ1-4; TRBD1 matches at 10 bases. The CDR3 length is 14 residues. Germline trimming cut 6 bases from V and 10 bases from J; bases unmatched to any gene: 8. The CDR3 DNA follows: TGTGCCAGCAGCAGGGACAGGGGAGGCGCAAAACTGTTTTTT. Translated, it gives CASSRDRGGAKLFF.

This clonotype was counted a single time. V and J are TRBV7-2 and TRBJ1-2, with D unclear. The CDR3 has 14 residues. Trimming took off 3 bases at V and 4 bases at J, with 12 bases between the two ends. CDR1 is SGHTA, CDR2 FQGNSA, per germline. The CDR3 region is CASSLDADRYGYTF. CDR3 nucleotide sequence: TGTGCCAGCAGCTTGGACGCCGACCGCTATGGCTACACCTTC.

This clonotype has only a few counts. The V gene is TRBV7-9, the J gene TRBJ1-2; the match to TRBD1 covers 8 bases. This CDR3 has 14 residues. The germline V gene encodes CDR1 SEHNR and CDR2 FQNEAQ (reference sequence). J lost 4 bases, V lost 4 bases, and 5 bases had no gene match. The CDR3 DNA reads as TGTGCCAGCAGCTCAACCACAGGGGGCTATGGCTACACCTTC. Translation: CASSSTTGGYGYTF.

This clonotype has only a few counts. The chain has TRBV5-4 and TRBJ2-2; no clear D gene. Per germline, CDR1 SGHNT and CDR2 YYREEE (reference sequence). Trimming shortened V by 2 bases and J by 8 bases, and 7 bases separated the two germline ends. The CDR3 contains 12 residues. The CDR3 is CASSFMGGELFF. The CDR3 DNA follows: TGTGCCAGCAGCTTCATGGGTGGGGAGCTGTTTTTT.

This clonotype was seen at least ten times. The CDR3 sequence is CASMRMGSYEQYF. The CDR3 DNA follows: TGTGCCAGCATGAGGATGGGGAGTTACGAGCAGTACTTC. The V call is TRBV6-1, the J call TRBJ2-7, with D possibly being TRBD2 (5 bases). This CDR3 is 13 amino acids long. CDR1 is MNHNS, CDR2 SASEGT, per germline. V lost 7 bases and J lost 4, with 14 bases in between.

The V and J genes are TRBV7-2 and TRBJ1-5; D possibly corresponds to TRBD1 (5 bases). The germline CDR1 and CDR2 sequences are SGHTA and FQGNSA. V was shortened by 5 bases and J by 6 bases, with 14 bases between the two germline ends. The CDR3 is 14 amino acids. The CDR3 nucleotides read TGTGCCAGCAGCACCCTGGGGCCTGGTCAGCCCCAGCATTTT. Residues: CASSTLGPGQPQHF.

Many counts were recorded for this clonotype. The chain uses TRBV7-2 and TRBJ2-5; a possible D gene is TRBD2 (6 bases). The V end was cut by 2 bases, the J end by 4 bases, with 14 bases between. Germline V gives CDR1 SGHTA, CDR2 FQGNSA. CDR3 size: 15 residues. CDR3 loop: CASSLYGLSPETQYF. In DNA, the CDR3 is TGTGCCAGCAGCTTATACGGACTATCCCCAGAGACCCAGTACTTC.

This clonotype was seen once. This chain joins TRBV7-6 and TRBJ2-7; D call uncertain. CDR3 length: 15 amino acids. V was trimmed by 6 bases and J by 3 bases, leaving 18 bases between them. Germline V lookup: CDR1 SGHVS, CDR2 FNYEAQ. CDR3 sequence: CASSYSKTPGYEQYF. CDR3 in DNA: TGTGCCAGCAGTTACTCGAAGACACCTGGCTACGAGCAGTACTTC.

This clonotype was picked up many times. This rearrangement joins TRBV20-1 to TRBJ2-7; TRBD2 aligns across 8 bases. The CDR3 contains 16 residues. Trimming took 1 base from V and 2 from J; bases not matched to a gene: 10. Germline lookup yields CDR1 DFQATT and CDR2 SNEGSKA (reference sequence). Here the CDR3 reads CSARVGGGGRPYEQYF. In DNA form, the CDR3 reads TGCAGTGCTAGAGTTGGGGGAGGCGGGAGGCCCTACGAGCAGTACTTC.